Listed below are T cell receptor beta chains from one sample, sequenced in a study of T cell changes during pregnancy in multiple sclerosis. Some clones are missing from TCRdb's copy, which holds only in-frame ones; the method was immunoSEQ multiplex PCR. Of some 47,000 clones in the sample, over 75% were seen once. This material consisted of CD8+ T cells from peripheral blood mononuclear cells, taken in the second trimester of pregnancy. The source is a female donor with multiple sclerosis, enrolled in a pregnancy study. CDR3s include the opening cysteine and the closing phenylalanine or tryptophan. Fields, in order: D gene, V gene, J gene, clone size, CDR3 protein, CDR3 DNA. The D gene is left open where the match is weak. A clone size is listed for some rows: how often the clone was seen (once, few, many), or a class if it is expanded.

d_gene: NA; v_gene: TRBV4-2; j_gene: TRBJ1-1; abundance: NA; CDR3aa: CASSQSRGLQGDTEAFF; CDR3nt: TGTGCCAGCAGCCAATCCAGGGGCTTACAGGGAGACACTGAAGCTTTCTTT
d_gene: NA; v_gene: TRBV19; j_gene: TRBJ1-1; abundance: NA; CDR3aa: CASSIPRGDTEAFF; CDR3nt: TGTGCCAGTAGTATCCCCAGGGGTGACACTGAAGCTTTCTTT
d_gene: NA; v_gene: TRBV15; j_gene: TRBJ1-6; abundance: NA; CDR3aa: CATSRDLSSFGSSYNSPLHF; CDR3nt: TGTGCCACCAGCAGAGATCTTAGTTCGTTCGGGAGCTCCTATAATTCACCCCTCCACTTT
d_gene: TRBD2; v_gene: TRBV7-9; j_gene: TRBJ2-5; abundance: NA; CDR3aa: CASSFGRQETQYF; CDR3nt: TGTGCCAGCAGCTTCGGGAGGCAAGAGACCCAGTACTTC
d_gene: TRBD1; v_gene: TRBV29-1; j_gene: TRBJ1-1; abundance: NA; CDR3aa: CSVDPGQGYTEAFF; CDR3nt: TGCAGCGTGGACCCGGGACAGGGGTACACTGAAGCTTTCTTT
d_gene: NA; v_gene: TRBV7-5; j_gene: TRBJ2-2; abundance: NA; CDR3aa: CARSLGGGTNTGELFF; CDR3nt: TGTGCCAGAAGCTTAGGCGGGGGAACGAACACCGGGGAGCTGTTTTTT
d_gene: TRBD1; v_gene: TRBV9; j_gene: TRBJ1-3; abundance: NA; CDR3aa: CASSATGGSGNTIYF; CDR3nt: TGTGCCAGCAGCGCCACAGGGGGCTCTGGAAACACCATATATTTT
d_gene: TRBD1; v_gene: TRBV10-2; j_gene: TRBJ1-5; abundance: NA; CDR3aa: CASTLDARDRGRRGNQPQHF; CDR3nt: TGCGCCAGCACCCTTGATGCCAGGGACAGGGGCCGTCGGGGCAATCAGCCCCAGCATTTT
d_gene: NA; v_gene: TRBV10-3; j_gene: TRBJ2-7; abundance: NA; CDR3aa: CAISGQTYEQYF; CDR3nt: TGTGCCATCAGTGGACAGACTTACGAGCAGTACTTC
d_gene: TRBD2; v_gene: TRBV2; j_gene: TRBJ2-1; abundance: NA; CDR3aa: CASTGVLQRGVDEQFF; CDR3nt: TGTGCCAGCACCGGAGTGCTCCAGCGGGGGGTGGATGAGCAGTTCTTC
d_gene: TRBD1; v_gene: TRBV13; j_gene: TRBJ1-4; abundance: NA; CDR3aa: CASSPSRGPGEKLFF; CDR3nt: TGTGCCAGCAGCCCGTCCAGGGGGCCTGGTGAAAAACTGTTTTTT
d_gene: NA; v_gene: TRBV9; j_gene: TRBJ2-2; abundance: NA; CDR3aa: CASSVGTANTGELFF; CDR3nt: TGTGCCAGCAGCGTAGGTACAGCGAACACCGGGGAGCTGTTTTTT
d_gene: TRBD1; v_gene: TRBV9; j_gene: TRBJ1-1; abundance: NA; CDR3aa: CASGWVGQSNTEAFF; CDR3nt: TGTGCCAGCGGCTGGGTGGGACAGTCGAACACTGAAGCTTTCTTT
d_gene: NA; v_gene: TRBV9; j_gene: TRBJ2-1; abundance: NA; CDR3aa: CASSVDGSDLYEQFF; CDR3nt: TGTGCCAGCAGCGTAGATGGTAGTGATTTGTATGAGCAGTTCTTC
d_gene: NA; v_gene: TRBV29-1; j_gene: TRBJ1-2; abundance: NA; CDR3aa: CSVEGQNYGYTF; CDR3nt: TGCAGCGTTGAAGGTCAGAACTATGGCTACACCTTC
d_gene: TRBD1; v_gene: TRBV5-6; j_gene: TRBJ2-2; abundance: NA; CDR3aa: CASSLTGQVPTGELFF; CDR3nt: TGTGCCAGCAGCTTGACGGGACAGGTTCCCACCGGGGAGCTGTTTTTT
d_gene: TRBD1; v_gene: TRBV5-6; j_gene: TRBJ2-7; abundance: NA; CDR3aa: CASSTGESEQYF; CDR3nt: TGTGCCAGCAGCACAGGGGAAAGCGAGCAGTACTTC
d_gene: NA; v_gene: TRBV5-6; j_gene: TRBJ1-5; abundance: NA; CDR3aa: CASSFGGMIQPQHF; CDR3nt: TGTGCCAGCAGCTTCGGAGGGATGATTCAGCCCCAGCATTTT
d_gene: NA; v_gene: TRBV5-4; j_gene: TRBJ1-2; abundance: NA; CDR3aa: CASSLSGANYGYTF; CDR3nt: TGTGCCAGCAGCTTGTCAGGGGCTAACTATGGCTACACCTTC
d_gene: NA; v_gene: TRBV9; j_gene: TRBJ1-2; abundance: NA; CDR3aa: CASSGYSVDGGNYGYTF; CDR3nt: TGTGCCAGCAGCGGATACAGCGTCGACGGGGGGAACTATGGCTACACCTTC
d_gene: TRBD2; v_gene: TRBV6-6; j_gene: TRBJ2-1; abundance: NA; CDR3aa: CASNLPGGSDNEQFF; CDR3nt: TGTGCCAGCAATCTTCCGGGGGGGAGCGACAATGAGCAGTTCTTC
d_gene: NA; v_gene: TRBV7-9; j_gene: TRBJ1-1; abundance: NA; CDR3aa: CASSQNLRADRNTEAFF; CDR3nt: TGTGCCAGCAGCCAGAATTTAAGAGCGGACAGAAACACTGAAGCTTTCTTT
d_gene: TRBD2; v_gene: TRBV6-4; j_gene: TRBJ2-3; abundance: NA; CDR3aa: CASSGLAGGADTQYF; CDR3nt: TGTGCCAGCAGCGGACTAGCGGGGGGCGCAGATACGCAGTATTTT
d_gene: NA; v_gene: TRBV7-9; j_gene: TRBJ1-5; abundance: few; CDR3aa: CASSSEGETGPQHF; CDR3nt: TGTGCCAGCAGCTCCGAGGGCGAGACCGGGCCCCAGCATTTT
d_gene: NA; v_gene: TRBV5-6; j_gene: TRBJ2-7; abundance: once; CDR3aa: CASSPGLAYEQYF; CDR3nt: TGTGCCAGCAGCCCTGGACTTGCCTACGAGCAGTACTTC
d_gene: TRBD1; v_gene: TRBV7-6; j_gene: TRBJ2-3; abundance: NA; CDR3aa: CASSLLDRASTDTQYF; CDR3nt: TGTGCCAGCAGCTTACTGGACAGGGCTAGCACAGATACGCAGTATTTT
d_gene: TRBD2; v_gene: TRBV25-1; j_gene: TRBJ2-3; abundance: NA; CDR3aa: CASSEYSSGGPSDTQYF; CDR3nt: TGTGCCAGCAGTGAATACTCCTCGGGAGGGCCGTCAGATACGCAGTATTTT
d_gene: TRBD2; v_gene: TRBV11-2; j_gene: TRBJ2-2; abundance: NA; CDR3aa: CASSPRGRGGRLGVGELFF; CDR3nt: TGTGCCAGCAGTCCCCGTGGGCGGGGGGGCCGGTTGGGAGTCGGGGAGCTGTTTTTT
d_gene: TRBD1; v_gene: TRBV6-1; j_gene: TRBJ2-5; abundance: NA; CDR3aa: CASSEWGQGIEETQYF; CDR3nt: TGTGCCAGCAGTGAATGGGGACAGGGCATCGAAGAGACCCAGTACTTC
d_gene: NA; v_gene: TRBV19; j_gene: TRBJ1-1; abundance: NA; CDR3aa: CASSILGGNTEAFF; CDR3nt: TGTGCCAGTAGCATTCTGGGGGGGAACACTGAAGCTTTCTTT
d_gene: TRBD1; v_gene: TRBV9; j_gene: TRBJ2-7; abundance: once; CDR3aa: CASSPRTGENEQYF; CDR3nt: TGTGCCAGCAGCCCCCGGACAGGGGAAAACGAGCAGTACTTC
d_gene: TRBD1; v_gene: TRBV5-6; j_gene: TRBJ2-1; abundance: NA; CDR3aa: CASSLNGQGANEQFF; CDR3nt: TGTGCCAGCAGCTTGAATGGTCAGGGGGCCAATGAGCAGTTCTTC
d_gene: TRBD1; v_gene: TRBV28; j_gene: TRBJ2-7; abundance: NA; CDR3aa: CASRGRQGVSYEQYF; CDR3nt: TGTGCCAGCAGAGGTAGACAGGGGGTCTCCTACGAGCAGTACTTC
d_gene: TRBD2; v_gene: TRBV7-6; j_gene: TRBJ2-3; abundance: NA; CDR3aa: CASSDSPRGGSDTQYF; CDR3nt: TGTGCCAGCAGCGACAGCCCACGGGGGGGCTCAGATACGCAGTATTTT
d_gene: NA; v_gene: TRBV9; j_gene: TRBJ1-5; abundance: NA; CDR3aa: CASSAGEGPQHF; CDR3nt: TGTGCCAGCAGCGCCGGGGAGGGGCCCCAGCATTTT
d_gene: TRBD1; v_gene: TRBV6-5; j_gene: TRBJ1-1; abundance: NA; CDR3aa: CASSPTGSITEAFF; CDR3nt: TGTGCCAGCAGCCCGACAGGGAGTATCACTGAAGCTTTCTTT
d_gene: NA; v_gene: TRBV9; j_gene: TRBJ1-1; abundance: once; CDR3aa: CASSVGGAGGWGEAFF; CDR3nt: TGTGCCAGCAGCGTCGGGGGAGCTGGGGGTTGGGGTGAAGCTTTCTTT
d_gene: NA; v_gene: TRBV14; j_gene: TRBJ2-1; abundance: NA; CDR3aa: CASSQIQGSYNEQFF; CDR3nt: TGTGCCAGCAGCCAGATACAGGGATCGTACAATGAGCAGTTCTTC
d_gene: TRBD1; v_gene: TRBV19; j_gene: TRBJ1-4; abundance: NA; CDR3aa: CASSIGGQEDEKLFF; CDR3nt: TGTGCCAGTAGTATAGGAGGACAGGAAGACGAAAAACTGTTTTTT
d_gene: NA; v_gene: TRBV15; j_gene: TRBJ1-5; abundance: NA; CDR3aa: CATSGRGSQPQHF; CDR3nt: TGTGCCACCAGCGGTCGGGGGTCTCAGCCCCAGCATTTT
d_gene: NA; v_gene: TRBV27; j_gene: TRBJ2-2; abundance: NA; CDR3aa: CASSLSGGLDTGELFF; CDR3nt: TGTGCCAGCAGTTTATCGGGGGGATTGGACACCGGGGAGCTGTTTTTT
d_gene: TRBD1; v_gene: TRBV6-1; j_gene: TRBJ1-2; abundance: NA; CDR3aa: CASSGGTGDPFYGYTF; CDR3nt: TGTGCCAGCAGTGGAGGGACAGGGGATCCCTTTTATGGCTACACCTTC
d_gene: NA; v_gene: TRBV7-9; j_gene: TRBJ2-7; abundance: NA; CDR3aa: CASSPGQTYEQYF; CDR3nt: TGTGCCAGCAGCCCGGGACAAACCTACGAGCAGTACTTC
d_gene: NA; v_gene: TRBV4-1; j_gene: TRBJ2-7; abundance: NA; CDR3aa: CASSQVVQSGEQYF; CDR3nt: TGCGCCAGCAGCCAAGTGGTACAGTCCGGCGAGCAGTACTTC
d_gene: NA; v_gene: TRBV27; j_gene: TRBJ1-1; abundance: NA; CDR3aa: CASTPGSAWVTEAFF; CDR3nt: TGTGCCAGCACCCCGGGTAGTGCATGGGTCACTGAAGCTTTCTTT
d_gene: TRBD1; v_gene: TRBV11-2; j_gene: TRBJ2-1; abundance: NA; CDR3aa: CASSLGQGAGNEQFF; CDR3nt: TGTGCCAGCAGCTTAGGACAGGGGGCAGGGAATGAGCAGTTCTTC
d_gene: TRBD1; v_gene: TRBV11-2; j_gene: TRBJ1-5; abundance: once; CDR3aa: CASSWDRNQPQHF; CDR3nt: TGTGCCAGCAGCTGGGACAGGAATCAGCCCCAGCATTTT
d_gene: TRBD2; v_gene: TRBV10-1; j_gene: TRBJ2-3; abundance: NA; CDR3aa: CASSGETSESPDTQYF; CDR3nt: TGCGCCAGCAGTGGGGAGACTAGCGAATCCCCAGATACGCAGTATTTT
d_gene: NA; v_gene: TRBV25-1; j_gene: TRBJ2-7; abundance: NA; CDR3aa: CASSEQGSYEQYF; CDR3nt: TGTGCCAGCAGTGAACAGGGGTCCTACGAGCAGTACTTC